A selection of T cell receptor beta chains follows, all from one sample in a study of T cells in Graves' hyperthyroidism and ophthalmopathy. From the multiplex PCR reads, TCRdb called clonotypes with MiXCR, one entry per CDR3 protein. The profile shows about 700,000 distinct CDR3 sequences, 13% to 15% of them singletons. The material sequenced was blood. Receptor source: a woman younger than 30 with Graves' hyperthyroidism. The CDR3 runs from the conserved cysteine through the conserved F or W. Fields, in order: J gene, D gene, CDR3 length, clone size, V gene, CDR3 DNA, CDR3 protein. D genes are given only for firm matches. The size of a clone is reported for some rows only, either as once, few or many, or as a class for expanded clones.

j_call: TRBJ1-5
d_call: .
cdr3_length: 16
clone_size: few
v_call: TRBV7-8
cdr3_nt: TGTGCCAGCAGCTTACTAAGGGGCAGAGGCAATCAGCCCCAGCATTTT
cdr3_aa: CASSLLRGRGNQPQHF

j_call: TRBJ1-2
d_call: TRBD1
cdr3_length: 13
clone_size: many
v_call: TRBV12-3/TRBV12-4
cdr3_nt: TGTGCCAGCAGTTCGGACAGGGTTTATGGCTACACCTTC
cdr3_aa: CASSSDRVYGYTF

j_call: TRBJ1-2
d_call: .
cdr3_length: 15
clone_size: many
v_call: TRBV24-1
cdr3_nt: TGTGCCACCAGTGATGATTCGACAGGTATAGGGGGCTACACCTTC
cdr3_aa: CATSDDSTGIGGYTF

j_call: TRBJ2-7
d_call: .
cdr3_length: 13
clone_size: many
v_call: TRBV7-9
cdr3_nt: TGTGCCAGCAGCTCCAGTCAGGCCTACGAGCAGTACTTC
cdr3_aa: CASSSSQAYEQYF

j_call: TRBJ2-4
d_call: .
cdr3_length: 13
clone_size: few
v_call: TRBV12-3/TRBV12-4
cdr3_nt: TGTGCCAGCAGTTTAGCCCCCAAAAACATTCAGTACTTC
cdr3_aa: CASSLAPKNIQYF

j_call: TRBJ1-1
d_call: .
cdr3_length: 15
clone_size: .
v_call: TRBV4-1
cdr3_nt: TGCGCCAGCAGCCATGATCCGGCTATGAACACTGAAGCTTTCTTT
cdr3_aa: CASSHDPAMNTEAFF

j_call: TRBJ2-2
d_call: .
cdr3_length: 17
clone_size: .
v_call: TRBV6-2/TRBV6-3
cdr3_nt: TGTGCCAGCAGGGCCCGAGGGGGACTGCCCCCGGGCGGGGAGCTGTTTTTT
cdr3_aa: CASRARGGLPPGGELFF

j_call: TRBJ2-4
d_call: TRBD1
cdr3_length: 16
clone_size: many
v_call: TRBV2
cdr3_nt: TGTGCCAGCCGATTTTCCGGGACAGGGGGGCAAAACATTCAGTACTTC
cdr3_aa: CASRFSGTGGQNIQYF

j_call: TRBJ2-1
d_call: .
cdr3_length: 16
clone_size: many
v_call: TRBV7-9
cdr3_nt: TGTGCCAGCAGCACGCCTAGCGTGAGCTCCTACAATGAGCAGTTCTTC
cdr3_aa: CASSTPSVSSYNEQFF

j_call: TRBJ1-2
d_call: .
cdr3_length: 16
clone_size: many
v_call: TRBV6-1
cdr3_nt: TGCGCCAGCAGTTCCCTCATGGGGGCAGTTTATATCGGCTACACCTTC
cdr3_aa: CASSSLMGAVYIGYTF

j_call: TRBJ1-3
d_call: .
cdr3_length: 18
clone_size: .
v_call: TRBV9
cdr3_nt: TGTGCCAGCAGCGTAGAGCCGGCAGGGAGATTCTCTGGAAACACCATATATTTT
cdr3_aa: CASSVEPAGRFSGNTIYF

j_call: TRBJ1-5
d_call: TRBD1
cdr3_length: 15
clone_size: few
v_call: TRBV6-1
cdr3_nt: TGTGCCAGCAGTGTTAACAGGGGGCTTGGGCAGCCCCAGCATTTT
cdr3_aa: CASSVNRGLGQPQHF

j_call: TRBJ2-2
d_call: .
cdr3_length: 14
clone_size: .
v_call: TRBV7-7
cdr3_nt: TGTGCCAGCAGCTCGGGACTTTTCACCGGGGAGCTGTTTTTT
cdr3_aa: CASSSGLFTGELFF

j_call: TRBJ2-7
d_call: .
cdr3_length: 14
clone_size: .
v_call: TRBV29-1
cdr3_nt: TGCAGCGTTGGGATTCGCGGGCTCGCCTACGAGCAGTACTTC
cdr3_aa: CSVGIRGLAYEQYF

j_call: TRBJ2-6
d_call: TRBD2
cdr3_length: 18
clone_size: few
v_call: TRBV7-6
cdr3_nt: TGTGCCAGCAGCCCCCGACTAGCGGGTACCTCTGGGGCCAACGTCCTGACTTTC
cdr3_aa: CASSPRLAGTSGANVLTF

j_call: TRBJ2-3
d_call: .
cdr3_length: 17
clone_size: .
v_call: TRBV18
cdr3_nt: TGTGCCAGCTCACCACCGGGGGCCGCCGGATCCACAGATACGCAGTATTTT
cdr3_aa: CASSPPGAAGSTDTQYF

j_call: TRBJ2-1
d_call: .
cdr3_length: 11
clone_size: few
v_call: TRBV12-3/TRBV12-4
cdr3_nt: TGTGCCAGCAGGGAGGGGAATGAGCAGTTCTTC
cdr3_aa: CASREGNEQFF

j_call: TRBJ2-4
d_call: .
cdr3_length: 18
clone_size: many
v_call: TRBV28
cdr3_nt: TGTGCCAGCAGTTTACAATCCCCTACCGACAAGGGGCGAAACATTCAGTACTTC
cdr3_aa: CASSLQSPTDKGRNIQYF

j_call: TRBJ1-2
d_call: .
cdr3_length: 14
clone_size: .
v_call: TRBV20-1
cdr3_nt: TGCAGTGCTAGACCGGGACACGATAACTATGGCTACACCTTC
cdr3_aa: CSARPGHDNYGYTF

j_call: TRBJ2-3
d_call: TRBD2
cdr3_length: 12
clone_size: .
v_call: TRBV27
cdr3_nt: TGTGCCAGCAGTGTTGCCGGGACTAACCTCCTATTC
cdr3_aa: CASSVAGTNLLF

j_call: TRBJ2-1
d_call: .
cdr3_length: 16
clone_size: .
v_call: TRBV20-1
cdr3_nt: TGCAGTGCTAGAGACTTGGGCGGAAGCTCCTACAATGAGCAGTTCTTC
cdr3_aa: CSARDLGGSSYNEQFF

j_call: TRBJ2-4
d_call: TRBD2
cdr3_length: 14
clone_size: .
v_call: TRBV19
cdr3_nt: TGTGCCAGTAGCCGACTAGCGGGAGAGAACATTCAGTACTTC
cdr3_aa: CASSRLAGENIQYF

j_call: TRBJ2-3
d_call: TRBD1
cdr3_length: 18
clone_size: few
v_call: TRBV30
cdr3_nt: TGTGCCTGGAGTATAGGGACAGGGGGCTTTCGAAGCACAGATACGCAGTATTTT
cdr3_aa: CAWSIGTGGFRSTDTQYF

j_call: TRBJ2-1
d_call: .
cdr3_length: 12
clone_size: .
v_call: TRBV10-3
cdr3_nt: TGTGCCGCTAACCGGGGAGACAATGAGCAGTTCTTC
cdr3_aa: CAANRGDNEQFF

j_call: TRBJ2-1
d_call: .
cdr3_length: 17
clone_size: many
v_call: TRBV13
cdr3_nt: TGTGCCAGCAGCTTAGGCAGATCGGGAAGGGGAGTAGATGAGCAGTTCTTC
cdr3_aa: CASSLGRSGRGVDEQFF

j_call: TRBJ2-2
d_call: .
cdr3_length: 19
clone_size: once
v_call: TRBV19
cdr3_nt: TGTGCCAGTAAATTGCTAGGGATTATGGGGGTTCCCGGGCCCGGGGAGCTGTTTTTT
cdr3_aa: CASKLLGIMGVPGPGELFF

j_call: TRBJ2-1
d_call: .
cdr3_length: 15
clone_size: few
v_call: TRBV7-9
cdr3_nt: TGTGCCAGCAGCTTAGGGGGGGGGCCCTTCGATGAGCAGTTCTTC
cdr3_aa: CASSLGGGPFDEQFF

j_call: TRBJ2-1
d_call: .
cdr3_length: 14
clone_size: many
v_call: TRBV11-3
cdr3_nt: TGTGCCAGCAGCCCAGGGGGAGGGAGCAATGAGCAGTTCTTC
cdr3_aa: CASSPGGGSNEQFF

j_call: TRBJ1-3
d_call: .
cdr3_length: 15
clone_size: many
v_call: TRBV28
cdr3_nt: TGTGCCAGCAGGGGCGGGGGCCCCTCTGGAAACACCATATATTTT
cdr3_aa: CASRGGGPSGNTIYF

j_call: TRBJ2-1
d_call: TRBD2
cdr3_length: 16
clone_size: many
v_call: TRBV3-1
cdr3_nt: TGTGCCAGCAGCCAATTCGGTGCGGGAGCCTACAATGAGCAGTTCTTC
cdr3_aa: CASSQFGAGAYNEQFF

j_call: TRBJ2-7
d_call: .
cdr3_length: 13
clone_size: few
v_call: TRBV6-1
cdr3_nt: TGTGCCAGCAGTGAAGGGAGCACCTACGAGCAGTACTTC
cdr3_aa: CASSEGSTYEQYF

j_call: TRBJ1-5
d_call: .
cdr3_length: 16
clone_size: .
v_call: TRBV6-2/TRBV6-3
cdr3_nt: TGTGCCAGCAGATTAGACACCCCTGAGGATTATCAGCCCCAGCATTTT
cdr3_aa: CASRLDTPEDYQPQHF

j_call: TRBJ1-5
d_call: .
cdr3_length: 15
clone_size: .
v_call: TRBV19
cdr3_nt: TGTGCCAGTAGTCACCGGACAGATAGCAATCAGCCCCAGCATTTT
cdr3_aa: CASSHRTDSNQPQHF

j_call: TRBJ2-1
d_call: TRBD2
cdr3_length: 15
clone_size: many
v_call: TRBV28
cdr3_nt: TGTGCCAGTATCGGTGCTAGCGGGGATAACAATGAGCAGTTCTTC
cdr3_aa: CASIGASGDNNEQFF

j_call: TRBJ2-5
d_call: .
cdr3_length: 15
clone_size: few
v_call: TRBV11-3
cdr3_nt: TGTGCCAGCAGCTTGGGGTCTAGGACAGCAGAGACCCAGTACTTC
cdr3_aa: CASSLGSRTAETQYF

j_call: TRBJ2-7
d_call: .
cdr3_length: 14
clone_size: .
v_call: TRBV27
cdr3_nt: TGTGCCAGCAGTTTATTAGGTGAATTAGGCGAGCAGTACTTC
cdr3_aa: CASSLLGELGEQYF

j_call: TRBJ1-4
d_call: TRBD1
cdr3_length: 15
clone_size: many
v_call: TRBV27
cdr3_nt: TGTGCCAGCAGTTCGCTGGAGGGGGCCGATGAAAAACTGTTTTTT
cdr3_aa: CASSSLEGADEKLFF

j_call: TRBJ2-2
d_call: .
cdr3_length: 16
clone_size: many
v_call: TRBV6-1
cdr3_nt: TGTGCCAGCAGTTATTATGGCGGGACGAACACCGGGGAGCTGTTTTTT
cdr3_aa: CASSYYGGTNTGELFF

j_call: TRBJ2-1
d_call: TRBD2
cdr3_length: 20
clone_size: .
v_call: TRBV2
cdr3_nt: TGTGCCAGCCCTCTGGGGGCTAGCGGGAGTAGTCGTTCGCCGGGGGATGAGCAGTTCTTC
cdr3_aa: CASPLGASGSSRSPGDEQFF

j_call: TRBJ2-5
d_call: TRBD1
cdr3_length: 15
clone_size: few
v_call: TRBV28
cdr3_nt: TGTGCCAGCAGTTTATCGGACAGGACCAAAGAGACCCAGTACTTC
cdr3_aa: CASSLSDRTKETQYF

j_call: TRBJ2-2
d_call: .
cdr3_length: 17
clone_size: .
v_call: TRBV28
cdr3_nt: TGTGCCAGCAGTTCCGACGATGCCATACCATGGGCCGGGGAGCTGTTTTTT
cdr3_aa: CASSSDDAIPWAGELFF

j_call: TRBJ2-1
d_call: TRBD1
cdr3_length: 13
clone_size: .
v_call: TRBV27
cdr3_nt: TGTGCCAGCAGTCTGGGCCAGGGGGTCTTGGAGTTCTTC
cdr3_aa: CASSLGQGVLEFF

j_call: TRBJ1-3
d_call: .
cdr3_length: 14
clone_size: many
v_call: TRBV28
cdr3_nt: TGTGCCAGCAGTTCCAGGAACTCTGGAAACACCATATATTTT
cdr3_aa: CASSSRNSGNTIYF

j_call: TRBJ2-1
d_call: .
cdr3_length: 13
clone_size: few
v_call: TRBV7-2
cdr3_nt: TGTGCCAGCAGCTTAGCAAAAGACGGAATTCAGTTCTTC
cdr3_aa: CASSLAKDGIQFF

j_call: TRBJ1-2
d_call: .
cdr3_length: 17
clone_size: .
v_call: TRBV6-2/TRBV6-3
cdr3_nt: TGTGCCAGCAGTAAAACAGGGACTTCGAAACAATCTCAAGGCTACACCTTC
cdr3_aa: CASSKTGTSKQSQGYTF

j_call: TRBJ2-1
d_call: TRBD1
cdr3_length: 15
clone_size: many
v_call: TRBV6-1
cdr3_nt: TGTGCCAGCACTTCACCCGGGACAGTAGACAATGAGCAGTTCTTC
cdr3_aa: CASTSPGTVDNEQFF

j_call: TRBJ2-1
d_call: .
cdr3_length: 15
clone_size: once
v_call: TRBV4-2
cdr3_nt: TGTGCCAGCAGCTCTACTGGCGGGGACTACAATGAGCAGTTCTTC
cdr3_aa: CASSSTGGDYNEQFF

j_call: TRBJ2-7
d_call: TRBD1
cdr3_length: 15
clone_size: many
v_call: TRBV12-3/TRBV12-4
cdr3_nt: TGTGCCAGCAGTCCCCCGGGACAGGACCCTAGAGAGCAGTACTTC
cdr3_aa: CASSPPGQDPREQYF

j_call: TRBJ1-5
d_call: TRBD1
cdr3_length: 14
clone_size: .
v_call: TRBV18
cdr3_nt: TGTGCCAGCTCAGAGGACAGGGGGGGGTCGCCCCAGCATTTT
cdr3_aa: CASSEDRGGSPQHF

j_call: TRBJ2-7
d_call: TRBD2
cdr3_length: 16
clone_size: many
v_call: TRBV11-2
cdr3_nt: TGTGCCAGCAGCTTAGTCCCTGAGCGGGGACCCTACGAGCAGTACTTC
cdr3_aa: CASSLVPERGPYEQYF

j_call: TRBJ2-7
d_call: .
cdr3_length: 13
clone_size: few
v_call: TRBV20-1
cdr3_nt: TGCAGTGCTAGCGGGTCACTCTCCTACGAGCAGTACTTC
cdr3_aa: CSASGSLSYEQYF

j_call: TRBJ1-6
d_call: .
cdr3_length: 13
clone_size: many
v_call: TRBV11-2
cdr3_nt: TGTGCCAGCCGCGGAGAAGTAGTTTCACCCCTCCACTTT
cdr3_aa: CASRGEVVSPLHF

j_call: TRBJ2-3
d_call: .
cdr3_length: 17
clone_size: few
v_call: TRBV7-3
cdr3_nt: TGTGCCAGCAGCTTAAGCGGTATCAATTTTTACACAGATACGCAGTATTTT
cdr3_aa: CASSLSGINFYTDTQYF

j_call: TRBJ2-1
d_call: TRBD2
cdr3_length: 16
clone_size: few
v_call: TRBV5-1
cdr3_nt: TGCGCCAGCAGCCCGGCTAGCGGGAGGTCCCACAATGAGCAGTTCTTC
cdr3_aa: CASSPASGRSHNEQFF

j_call: TRBJ2-7
d_call: .
cdr3_length: 14
clone_size: many
v_call: TRBV2
cdr3_nt: TGTGCCAGCACCTTCCCAGGACCCTCCTACGAGCAGTACTTC
cdr3_aa: CASTFPGPSYEQYF

j_call: TRBJ1-1
d_call: TRBD1
cdr3_length: 14
clone_size: .
v_call: TRBV24-1
cdr3_nt: TGTGCCACCCGCCCCTCCGGGACAGACACTGAAGCTTTCTTT
cdr3_aa: CATRPSGTDTEAFF

j_call: TRBJ2-1
d_call: TRBD1
cdr3_length: 14
clone_size: many
v_call: TRBV2
cdr3_nt: TGTGCCAGCAGTGAGAGGACAGGGAGCAATGAGCAGTTCTTC
cdr3_aa: CASSERTGSNEQFF